These 16 T cell receptor beta chains originate from one sample sequenced in a study of blood T cell repertoires in COVID-19. Produced via immunoSEQ multiplex PCR; TCRdb's table is partial and in-frame only. The sample lists hundreds of thousands of clones, about 85% occurring once. Sequencing used peripheral blood. The receptors derive from a woman in her forties or fifties with active or convalescent COVID-19.

This clone was counted once. The rearrangement links TRBV12-3 or TRBV12-4 to TRBJ1-1; possibly TRBD1 for D (6 bases). V was trimmed by 6 bases and J by 5 bases, leaving 13 bases between them. This CDR3 has 13 residues. The CDR3 reads CASSLLTGTEAFF. CDR3 nucleotide sequence: TGTGCCAGCAGCCTTCTGACAGGAACTGAAGCTTTCTTT.

This clone appeared once. The chain is built from TRBV12-3 or TRBV12-4 and TRBJ1-2; TRBD1 aligns across 8 bases. CDR3 length: 13 amino acids. V shed 6 bases, J shed 7 bases, and the junction held 7 bases outside the gene matches. This CDR3 reads CASSPGGDRGYTF. Here the CDR3 DNA reads TGTGCCAGCAGCCCAGGGGGCGATCGTGGCTACACCTTC.

This chain connects TRBV18 to TRBJ1-2; 10 bases are shared with TRBD1. V shed 5 bases and J 4 bases; nucleotides not matched to a gene: 4. CDR3 length: 14 residues. In germline, CDR1 is KGHSH, CDR2 LQKENI. In nucleotides, the CDR3 is TGTGCCAGCTCATCTGACAGGGGGCCCTATGGCTACACCTTC. It translates to CASSSDRGPYGYTF.

The chain carries TRBV2 and TRBJ1-5, with 7 bases aligning to TRBD1. Trimming cost V 8 bases and J 6 bases; bases outside gene matches: 7. The CDR3 extends over 13 amino acids. Per the germline V gene, CDR1 is SNHLY and CDR2 is FYNNEI. The DNA of the CDR3 is TGTGCCAGCCAAGACAGGGTTCGTCAGCCCCAGCATTTT. Its translation is CASQDRVRQPQHF.

The CDR3 spells CASSTHRITGELFF. The CDR3 region has the DNA TGTGCCAGCAGCACCCACAGGATCACCGGGGAGCTGTTTTTT. V and J are TRBV9 and TRBJ2-2, with a tentative D call TRBD1 (5 bases). V was pared by 4 bases and J by 4 bases, with 11 bases between. Germline-derived CDR1 and CDR2 are SGDLS and YYNGEE. CDR3 size: 14 residues.

The rearrangement joins TRBV3-1 (or the pseudogene TRBV3-2) to TRBJ2-3; 7 bases fit TRBD2. The CDR3 has 14 residues. J lost 4 bases, V lost 5 bases, and 6 bases had no gene match. Germline values: CDR1 LGHDT, CDR2 YNNKEL (reference sequence). The DNA for the CDR3 is TGTGCCAGCAGCATGCGGGAGCCCTCAGATACGCAGTATTTT. Encoded protein: CASSMREPSDTQYF.

This clone has just a few counts. The J gene is TRBJ2-7, the V gene TRBV28; 8 bases map to TRBD1. Germline-derived CDR1 and CDR2 are MDHEN and SYDVKM. The CDR3 is made up of 17 amino acids. The ends lost 7 bases at V and 0 bases at J; junction bases unmatched: 14. CDR3 loop: CASTPLLGTGSSYEQYF. As DNA, the CDR3 is TGTGCCAGCACCCCACTGCTCGGGACAGGTAGCTCCTACGAGCAGTACTTC.

The V and J genes are TRBV5-6 and TRBJ2-7, with TRBD2 identical over 10 bases. CDR3 size: 16 residues. The trim removed 4 bases at V and 2 bases at J, leaving 9 bases unmatched. CDR1 SGHDT and CDR2 YYEEEE come from the germline V gene. The CDR3 loop is CASSVRLAGRTYEQYF. CDR3 DNA: TGTGCCAGCAGCGTCCGACTAGCGGGCCGTACCTACGAGCAGTACTTC.

This chain joins TRBV27 and TRBJ1-2; 8 nucleotides align to TRBD1. Germline CDR1 is MNHEY and CDR2 is SMNVEV (reference sequence). The junction had 8 bases not matched to a gene; V was cut back by 3 bases and J by 8 bases. The CDR3 covers 14 residues. Here the CDR3 DNA reads TGTGCCAGCAGTTTGGCCGTGGACAGGGAAGGCTACACCTTC. This encodes CASSLAVDREGYTF.

The chain's CDR3 is CASRPGQGIYEQYF. Written as DNA, the CDR3 is TGTGCCAGCAGACCGGGACAGGGGATCTACGAGCAGTACTTC. The chain recombines TRBV6-6 with TRBJ2-7, with 10 positions matching TRBD1. The V gene end was trimmed by 6 bases and the J gene end by 3 bases; junction bases not matched to a gene: 5. Germline V CDR1 and CDR2: MNHNY, SVGAGI (reference sequence). The CDR3 has 14 amino acids.

This clone has a handful of counts. The V and J genes are TRBV27 and TRBJ2-7; D unresolved. V lost 3 bases and J lost 2, with 8 bases in between. Germline CDR1 and CDR2: MNHEY and SMNVEV (reference sequence). The CDR3 consists of 13 residues. The CDR3 is CASSFGRAYEQYF. CDR3 DNA: TGTGCCAGCAGTTTTGGTCGGGCCTACGAGCAGTACTTC.

V usage is TRBV30 and J usage is TRBJ2-5; D unclear. The CDR3 extends over 14 amino acids. The germline V and J ends were trimmed by 0 bases and 5 bases, with 13 bases remaining between them. Germline V gene lookup returns CDR1 GTSNPN and CDR2 SVGIG (reference sequence). The CDR3 protein is CAWSVGNSLETQYF. Here the CDR3 DNA reads TGTGCCTGGAGTGTCGGTAACTCGCTGGAGACCCAGTACTTC. The variable domain in full, completed from reference TRBV30 and TRBJ2-5, reads SQTIHQWPATLVQPVGSPLSLECTVEGTSNPNLYWYRQAAGRGLQLLFYSVGIGQISSEVPQNLSASRPQDRQFILSSKKLLLSDSGFYLCAWSVGNSLETQYFGPGTRLLVL.

J is TRBJ2-2 and V is TRBV9; TRBD2 is a possible D gene (5 bases). The V end was cut by 0 bases, the J end by 5 bases, with 5 bases between. Germline V CDR1 and CDR2: SGDLS, YYNGEE. The CDR3 has 13 residues. DNA of the CDR3: TGTGCCAGCAGCGTAGGAGGGACCGGGGAGCTGTTTTTT. It encodes CASSVGGTGELFF.

The gene calls are TRBV6-5 and TRBJ2-1, with D maybe TRBD2 (5 bases). V was clipped by 6 bases and J by 2 bases, with 14 bases between them. The CDR3 contains 15 residues. Germline loops: CDR1 MNHEY, CDR2 SVGAGI. CDR3 sequence: CASRVRSVPYNEQFF. The CDR3 DNA sequence: TGTGCCAGCAGAGTACGTAGCGTCCCCTACAATGAGCAGTTCTTC.

The chain couples TRBV6-6 to TRBJ2-3, with 7 bases fitting TRBD2. V lost 7 bases, J lost 4 bases, and 5 bases stayed unmatched. Germline values: CDR1 MNHNY, CDR2 SVGAGI (reference sequence). The CDR3 runs to 13 residues. The CDR3 nucleotides read TGTGCCAGCACGGGAGGCGTGCCAGATACGCAGTATTTT. As protein: CASTGGVPDTQYF.

The gene calls are TRBV28 and TRBJ1-4; D is undetermined. CDR3 size: 13 residues. V was clipped by 7 bases and J by 4 bases, with 10 bases between them. Germline CDR1 MDHEN, CDR2 SYDVKM. The chain's CDR3 is CASMEQINEKLFF. Written as DNA, the CDR3 is TGTGCCAGCATGGAACAGATTAATGAAAAACTGTTTTTT.